These T cell receptor beta chains were read from a single sample in a study of T-cell reconstitution after alpha-beta-depleted transplantation in children. TCRdb independently ran MiXCR on the PCR reads; one entry per CDR3 protein. The table has hundreds of thousands of distinct CDR3 sequences, less than 35% seen once. The sample in question was PBMCs from the stem cell graft donor, obtained from the stem cell graft. These receptors all come from a human donor who donated a stem cell graft to a child with aplastic anemia. CDR3s include the opening cysteine and the closing phenylalanine or tryptophan. A D gene is named only where the DNA matches it firmly. Size is omitted from some rows. Given values are once, few, many or a class for expanded clones.

clone_size: NA
j_call: TRBJ2-7
v_call: TRBV18
d_call: NA
cdr3_nt: TGTGCCAGCTCCCGAGATCAGGGTCACTACGAGCAGTACTTC
cdr3_aa: CASSRDQGHYEQYF

clone_size: NA
j_call: TRBJ1-1
v_call: TRBV30
d_call: TRBD1
cdr3_nt: TGTGCCTGGAGTACATCACAGGGGGACCCTGAAGCTTTCTTT
cdr3_aa: CAWSTSQGDPEAFF

clone_size: NA
j_call: TRBJ2-1
v_call: TRBV20-1
d_call: NA
cdr3_nt: TGCAGTGCTAGATTCTGGGGTGAGCAGTTCTTC
cdr3_aa: CSARFWGEQFF

clone_size: NA
j_call: TRBJ2-3
v_call: TRBV6-1
d_call: TRBD2
cdr3_nt: TGTGCCAGCAGCACCGGGACTAGCCCTAGCACAGATACGCAGTATTTT
cdr3_aa: CASSTGTSPSTDTQYF

clone_size: NA
j_call: TRBJ1-3
v_call: TRBV5-1
d_call: NA
cdr3_nt: TGCGCCAGCAGTTGGGGGCCCGGGACGGCCGTCTCTGGAAACACCATATATTTT
cdr3_aa: CASSWGPGTAVSGNTIYF

clone_size: few
j_call: TRBJ1-1
v_call: TRBV6-1
d_call: TRBD1
cdr3_nt: TGTGCCAGCAGGGCCGGGACAGGCAACACTGAAGCTTTCTTT
cdr3_aa: CASRAGTGNTEAFF

clone_size: few
j_call: TRBJ1-5
v_call: TRBV12-3/TRBV12-4
d_call: NA
cdr3_nt: TGTGCCAGCAGTTTCTCAGGGGTGGGCAATCAGCCCCAGCATTTT
cdr3_aa: CASSFSGVGNQPQHF

clone_size: NA
j_call: TRBJ1-1
v_call: TRBV19
d_call: NA
cdr3_nt: TGTGCCAGTAGTACCGGACAGTACTCCAGACTTAGCACTGAAGCTTTCTTT
cdr3_aa: CASSTGQYSRLSTEAFF

clone_size: few
j_call: TRBJ1-5
v_call: TRBV5-1
d_call: TRBD1
cdr3_nt: TGCGCCAGCAGCTTGCCCAGGGACAGGCTGCATCAGCCCCAGCATTTT
cdr3_aa: CASSLPRDRLHQPQHF

clone_size: few
j_call: TRBJ2-7
v_call: TRBV5-1
d_call: NA
cdr3_nt: TGCGCCAGCAGCTTGGGACAGGTGACTTACGAGCAGTACTTC
cdr3_aa: CASSLGQVTYEQYF

clone_size: NA
j_call: TRBJ2-1
v_call: TRBV29-1
d_call: NA
cdr3_nt: TGCAGCGTTGAGGGAATAAGCGGAACATCCTACAATGAGCAGTTCTTC
cdr3_aa: CSVEGISGTSYNEQFF

clone_size: few
j_call: TRBJ1-1
v_call: TRBV7-9
d_call: NA
cdr3_nt: TGTGCCAGCAGCTCCCCAGACACCATGAACACTGAAGCTTTCTTT
cdr3_aa: CASSSPDTMNTEAFF

clone_size: NA
j_call: TRBJ2-1
v_call: TRBV7-2
d_call: TRBD2
cdr3_nt: TGTGCCAGCAGCAAAGGACTAGCTGCCTACAATGAGCAGTTCTTC
cdr3_aa: CASSKGLAAYNEQFF

clone_size: NA
j_call: TRBJ1-1
v_call: TRBV5-1
d_call: NA
cdr3_nt: TGCGCCAGCAGCTTGGGGGGCGTAAATGAAGCTTTCTTT
cdr3_aa: CASSLGGVNEAFF

clone_size: NA
j_call: TRBJ2-1
v_call: TRBV7-2
d_call: TRBD2
cdr3_nt: TGTGCCAGCAGCTCCAAGACTAGCGGGAGGGCCGGGGAGCAGTTCTTC
cdr3_aa: CASSSKTSGRAGEQFF

clone_size: NA
j_call: TRBJ2-3
v_call: TRBV6-2/TRBV6-3
d_call: TRBD1
cdr3_nt: TGTGCCAGCAGTTACAGGGACAGTAGCACAGATACGCAGTATTTT
cdr3_aa: CASSYRDSSTDTQYF

clone_size: few
j_call: TRBJ2-7
v_call: TRBV27
d_call: TRBD2
cdr3_nt: TGTGCCAGCAGTCCTACGGCACTAGCGGGAGATTCCTACGAGCAGTACTTC
cdr3_aa: CASSPTALAGDSYEQYF

clone_size: NA
j_call: TRBJ2-1
v_call: TRBV6-2/TRBV6-3
d_call: NA
cdr3_nt: TGTGCCAGCAGTTATGGGCATGAGCAGTTCTTC
cdr3_aa: CASSYGHEQFF

clone_size: NA
j_call: TRBJ2-1
v_call: TRBV11-2
d_call: NA
cdr3_nt: TGTGCCAGCAGCTCTCTGACTAGTGCAGGCTACAATGAGCAGTTCTTC
cdr3_aa: CASSSLTSAGYNEQFF

clone_size: NA
j_call: TRBJ2-5
v_call: TRBV29-1
d_call: TRBD1
cdr3_nt: TGCAGCGTTGAAAAGGGACAGGGACTAGAGACCCAGTACTTC
cdr3_aa: CSVEKGQGLETQYF

clone_size: NA
j_call: TRBJ1-2
v_call: TRBV18
d_call: NA
cdr3_nt: TGTGCCAGCTCACCGGACCAAGGAGGCTACACCTTC
cdr3_aa: CASSPDQGGYTF

clone_size: few
j_call: TRBJ2-1
v_call: TRBV18
d_call: TRBD2
cdr3_nt: TGTGCCAGCTCACGAACTAGCGGCAACTACAATGAGCAGTTCTTC
cdr3_aa: CASSRTSGNYNEQFF

clone_size: NA
j_call: TRBJ1-5
v_call: TRBV20-1
d_call: TRBD1
cdr3_nt: TGCAGTGCTAGAGACCGCAGGGGGCTAGGCAATCAGCCCCAGCATTTT
cdr3_aa: CSARDRRGLGNQPQHF

clone_size: NA
j_call: TRBJ2-2
v_call: TRBV7-9
d_call: NA
cdr3_nt: TGTGCCAGCAGCCCAGGGGCAGCCAACACCGGGGAGCTGTTTTTT
cdr3_aa: CASSPGAANTGELFF

clone_size: NA
j_call: TRBJ2-2
v_call: TRBV30
d_call: NA
cdr3_nt: TGTGCCTGGGCTTCTGGGACTTCCGCAACCGGGGAGCTGTTTTTT
cdr3_aa: CAWASGTSATGELFF

clone_size: few
j_call: TRBJ2-1
v_call: TRBV20-1
d_call: NA
cdr3_nt: TGCAGTGCTAGAGATAGAGGGTCCGCCTACAATGAGCAGTTCTTC
cdr3_aa: CSARDRGSAYNEQFF

clone_size: NA
j_call: TRBJ1-1
v_call: TRBV20-1
d_call: NA
cdr3_nt: TGCAGCGGGACCCTCCGGGACCGAATCATGAACACTGAAGCTTTCTTT
cdr3_aa: CSGTLRDRIMNTEAFF

clone_size: NA
j_call: TRBJ2-1
v_call: TRBV18
d_call: NA
cdr3_nt: TGTGCCAGCTCACCCGACTCGTTGCTTGAGCAGTTCTTC
cdr3_aa: CASSPDSLLEQFF

clone_size: few
j_call: TRBJ1-6
v_call: TRBV27
d_call: NA
cdr3_nt: TGTGCCAGCAGTTTATCGAGATCACCCCTCCACTTT
cdr3_aa: CASSLSRSPLHF

clone_size: NA
j_call: TRBJ2-2
v_call: TRBV9
d_call: TRBD2
cdr3_nt: TGTGCCAGCAGCGTTAGCGGGTTCCAAGCGAACACCGGGGAGCTGTTTTTT
cdr3_aa: CASSVSGFQANTGELFF

clone_size: NA
j_call: TRBJ1-1
v_call: TRBV12-3/TRBV12-4
d_call: NA
cdr3_nt: TGTGCCAGCAGTTCAACACCCTATATGGATAGCACTGAAGCTTTCTTT
cdr3_aa: CASSSTPYMDSTEAFF

clone_size: NA
j_call: TRBJ2-7
v_call: TRBV7-2
d_call: TRBD2
cdr3_nt: TGTGCCAGCAGCTTAGCAGGGACTAGCTCCTACGAGCAGTACTTC
cdr3_aa: CASSLAGTSSYEQYF

clone_size: NA
j_call: TRBJ1-5
v_call: TRBV20-1
d_call: NA
cdr3_nt: TGCAGTGCTAGAGACGTGAACCAGGGTTATAGCAATCAGCCCCAGCATTTT
cdr3_aa: CSARDVNQGYSNQPQHF

clone_size: NA
j_call: TRBJ1-6
v_call: TRBV5-1
d_call: NA
cdr3_nt: TGCGCCAGCAGCCAAGGGGGTTATTCACCCCTCCACTTT
cdr3_aa: CASSQGGYSPLHF

clone_size: few
j_call: TRBJ1-2
v_call: TRBV6-1
d_call: TRBD1
cdr3_nt: TGTGCCAGCAGGACCACCGGGACAGGGGGCGGCTACACCTTC
cdr3_aa: CASRTTGTGGGYTF

clone_size: NA
j_call: TRBJ2-7
v_call: TRBV7-8
d_call: NA
cdr3_nt: TGTGCCAGCAGCTTCAGTATCGTTGGGCTAGCCGGCGAGCAGTACTTC
cdr3_aa: CASSFSIVGLAGEQYF

clone_size: NA
j_call: TRBJ1-2
v_call: TRBV7-8
d_call: NA
cdr3_nt: TGTGCCAGCAGCTTAGCAGATACCAACTATGGCTACACCTTC
cdr3_aa: CASSLADTNYGYTF

clone_size: few
j_call: TRBJ1-1
v_call: TRBV27
d_call: NA
cdr3_nt: TGTGCCAGCAGTTTAATTTCGGGCTGGGGAACGGGCACTGAAGCTTTCTTT
cdr3_aa: CASSLISGWGTGTEAFF

clone_size: NA
j_call: TRBJ1-6
v_call: TRBV25-1
d_call: TRBD1
cdr3_nt: TGTGCCAGCAGTGAAGGACAGGGCGGTAATTCACCCCTCCACTTT
cdr3_aa: CASSEGQGGNSPLHF

clone_size: NA
j_call: TRBJ2-3
v_call: TRBV7-2
d_call: NA
cdr3_nt: TGTGCCAGCAGCTTCGTGGCGGGCCCGAGGGCAGATACGCAGTATTTT
cdr3_aa: CASSFVAGPRADTQYF

clone_size: many
j_call: TRBJ2-1
v_call: TRBV5-1
d_call: NA
cdr3_nt: TGCGCCAGCAGCTTGGGGACCTTCAATGAGCAGTTCTTC
cdr3_aa: CASSLGTFNEQFF

clone_size: few
j_call: TRBJ2-1
v_call: TRBV7-6
d_call: NA
cdr3_nt: TGTGCCAGCAGCTTGGCGATGGGACCTATTTACAATGAGCAGTTCTTC
cdr3_aa: CASSLAMGPIYNEQFF

clone_size: NA
j_call: TRBJ2-1
v_call: TRBV5-1
d_call: NA
cdr3_nt: TGCGCCAGCAGCTTGGCCAAAGGGGCGGCCTTTTACAATGAGCAGTTCTTC
cdr3_aa: CASSLAKGAAFYNEQFF

clone_size: NA
j_call: TRBJ1-5
v_call: TRBV12-3/TRBV12-4
d_call: TRBD1
cdr3_nt: TGTGCCAGCAGGGGGGGACAGTTCAATCAGCCCCAGCATTTT
cdr3_aa: CASRGGQFNQPQHF

clone_size: few
j_call: TRBJ2-7
v_call: TRBV28
d_call: TRBD1
cdr3_nt: TGTGCCAGCAGTTTTTACGGGACAGGTAACTACGAGCAGTACTTC
cdr3_aa: CASSFYGTGNYEQYF

clone_size: NA
j_call: TRBJ2-1
v_call: TRBV10-3
d_call: NA
cdr3_nt: TGTGCCATCAGTGCGGGTAGCTCCTACAATGTGCAGTTCTTC
cdr3_aa: CAISAGSSYNVQFF

clone_size: NA
j_call: TRBJ1-2
v_call: TRBV5-6
d_call: NA
cdr3_nt: TGTGCCAGCAGCTTCGGCTTCGGACGGATTGCCTACACCTTC
cdr3_aa: CASSFGFGRIAYTF

clone_size: NA
j_call: TRBJ1-5
v_call: TRBV6-2/TRBV6-3
d_call: TRBD1
cdr3_nt: TGTGCCAGCAGTGCGGACAGGGTAAGCGATCAGCCCCAGCATTTT
cdr3_aa: CASSADRVSDQPQHF

clone_size: NA
j_call: TRBJ2-7
v_call: TRBV23-1
d_call: NA
cdr3_nt: TGCGCCAGCAGTCACGGACAGCCGCTTAGGAACGAGCAGTACTTC
cdr3_aa: CASSHGQPLRNEQYF